This T cell receptor (beta chain) was found in a study of vaccination and CD4 T cells after COVID-19 (dated by TCRdb to between 2021 and 2022). A note on the overall study: The convalescent cohort comprised six males and four females, including two Hispanic individuals, seven Caucasians, two Asians and one multiracial person. Post-COVID blood samples from convalescent patients were collected a median of approximately 100 days after diagnosis, with a range of roughly 35 to 170 days. As controls, cultures received a CEFX viral epitope pool (the positive control), an HIV-1 Nef peptide pool (the negative control), or no peptide at all. In an earlier paper using these donors, memory CD4+ T cell crossreactivity between SARS-CoV-2 and common cold coronavirus spike proteins was assessed at the TCR clonotype level. The spike-specific CD4+ TCR repertoire was compared before and after mRNA vaccination in over nine COVID-19 convalescent patients and a handful of infection-naive healthy vaccine recipients. Post-vaccine blood samples were collected a median of around 70 days after the second vaccine dose, ranging from about 14 to 241 days. Participants got two doses of the Pfizer-BioNTech BNT162b2 vaccine (n=8) or two doses of the Moderna mRNA-1273 vaccine (n=2). Overlapping spike peptide pools from SARS-CoV-2 and from the common cold coronaviruses HCoV-NL63, HCoV-OC43 and HCoV-229E were used as culture stimuli. The study at large found these results: An increase in the median number of SARS-CoV-2-reactive clonotypes from 20 to 25 after infection to about 39 after vaccination was observed, but the change was not found to be significant. Only a relatively small number of convalescent patients were included in the study, and early timepoints following natural infection were not analyzed. Among convalescent patients, a median roughly 90% of the SARS-CoV-2-reactive clones seen after vaccination appeared only after vaccination, which suggests priming specific to the vaccine. Of the vaccine-specific clones found in convalescent patients, nearly all (304 of 307) were mono-reactive for SARS-CoV-2 spike instead of being cross-reactive with common cold coronaviruses.

In this sample, this clonotype turned up a few times. Its cognate antigen has yet to be identified. Base qualities are not at hand, and no much larger clone is one base apart. CDR1 is given as MDHEN and CDR2 as SYDVKM, both from the germline V gene. Trimming costs V 1 base and J 3 bases, and their ends lie 10 bases apart. Measured from the cysteine to the phenylalanine, the CDR3 is 14 residues long. Only CDR3 DNA is held: 42 bases, read in frame from base 1. What the treatment or condition label conveys for this sample: approximately 9-day PBMC culture with coronavirus spike peptide pools or control peptides (ViraFEST assay). CD4+ T cells from unexposed donors were collected before the COVID-19 pandemic (2011-2018). To expand antigen-specific T cells with peptide pools and then pick out the expanded clonotypes through TCR sequencing, the study relied on the ViraFEST assay. PBMCs were cultured at around 2 million per well in IMDM supplemented with roughly 5% human AB serum and 8.5 to 10 IU/ml IL-2, with approximately 11 ug/ml peptide pools added. Half of the culture medium was replaced with fresh IL-2-containing medium on days 3 and 7. After nine to eleven days of culture, CD4+ T cells were isolated by negative selection with the EasySep CD4+ T cell isolation kit. As far as cell numbers permitted, CD4+ T cells from unexposed donors were tested for reactivity against SARS-CoV-2 S and N as well as four spike pools from common cold coronaviruses. Ficoll-Paque Plus gradient centrifugation was used to isolate PBMCs from whole blood, and the isolated PBMCs were then either used fresh or cryopreserved at -140C. In general, triplicate wells were set up for every culture condition. Leukapheresis product for the unexposed donors was bought commercially.

Library prep was done by PCR. TCR sequencing of DNA from cultured CD4+ T cells used the Oncomine TCR Beta short-read assay at the Johns Hopkins FTIC core. The QIAamp micro DNA kit was used to extract genomic DNA from the cultured CD4+ T cells. Oncomine TCR Beta libraries made from cultured CD4+ T cells were pooled using unique dual indexes and sequenced on an Illumina iSeq 100. As for the authors' bioinformatics: Non-productive sequences were filtered out, and CDR3s that did not start with C, did not end with F or W, or were shorter than 7 amino acids were discarded. The MANAFEST web application identified antigen-specific clonotypes by comparing peptide-stimulated wells against reference wells and other culture wells. To be called positive, a clone needed an FDR below 0.05, an odds ratio above 5, and a productive frequency above 0.1% in at least two of three replicate wells. A clonotype was classed as cross-reactive if the clonotype showed significant expansion both in SARS-CoV-2 spike wells and in at least one common cold coronavirus spike condition. Using R version 3.6.1, CDR3 homology was evaluated through Levenshtein distances (stringdist) along with unrooted phylogenetic trees (ape). TCRdb itself trimmed the public reads at Q25 with fastp, ran MiXCR and retained productive beta chains. Rows with one shared CDR3 protein collapse into an entry with the most common genes and DNA. These V and J calls derive from TCRdb rather than the authors' analysis. This sample lists over 9,000 distinct CDR3 sequences; less than 45% were detected once. The leading ten clones occupy just over 14% of the sample.

In this chain, TRBV28 is recombined with TRBJ2-7, with the D segment identity uncertain. The sequence was collected from a human donor in good health. Source material: CD4+ T cells from blood, cultured in vitro. For the CDR3, the sequence is CASSLSHGLYEQYF. The nucleotide sequence is given as TGTGCCAGCAGTTTATCCCACGGTCTCTACGAGCAGTACTTC. Beyond the CDR3, the reference TRBV28 and TRBJ2-7 genes provide the residues; the full variable domain reads: DVKVTQSSRYLVKRTGEKVFLECVQDMDHENMFWYRQDPGLGLRLIYFSYDVKMKEKGDIPEGYSVSREKKERFSLILESASTNQTSMYLCASSLSHGLYEQYFGPGTRLTVT.